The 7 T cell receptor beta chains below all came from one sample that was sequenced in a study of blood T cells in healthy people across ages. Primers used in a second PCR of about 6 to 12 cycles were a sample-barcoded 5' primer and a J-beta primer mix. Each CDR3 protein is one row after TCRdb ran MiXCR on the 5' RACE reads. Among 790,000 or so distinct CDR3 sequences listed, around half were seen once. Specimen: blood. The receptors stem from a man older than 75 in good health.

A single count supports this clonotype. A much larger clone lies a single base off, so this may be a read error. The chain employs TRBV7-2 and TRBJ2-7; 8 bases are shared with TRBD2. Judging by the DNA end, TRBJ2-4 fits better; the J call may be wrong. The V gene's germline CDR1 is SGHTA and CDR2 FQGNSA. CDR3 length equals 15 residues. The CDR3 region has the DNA TGTACCAGCAGCTTAGCGCTAGCGGGTGGGGGCATTCAGTACTTC. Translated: CTSSLALAGGGIQYF.

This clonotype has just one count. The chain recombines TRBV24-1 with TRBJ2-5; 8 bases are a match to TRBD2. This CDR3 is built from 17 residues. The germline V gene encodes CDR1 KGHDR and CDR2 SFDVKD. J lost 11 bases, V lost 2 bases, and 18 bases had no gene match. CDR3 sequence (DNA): TGTGCCACCAGTGATTCCAGCGGGAGAGGTTCAATCGATGAGCAGTACTTC. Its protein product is CATSDSSGRGSIDEQYF.

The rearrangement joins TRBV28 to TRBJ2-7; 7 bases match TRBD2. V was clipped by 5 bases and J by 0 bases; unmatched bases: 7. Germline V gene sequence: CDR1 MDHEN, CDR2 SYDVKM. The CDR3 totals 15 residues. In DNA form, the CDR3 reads TGTGCCAGCAGTCACCCTAGCGGTCTCTCCTACGAGCAGTACTTC. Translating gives CASSHPSGLSYEQYF.

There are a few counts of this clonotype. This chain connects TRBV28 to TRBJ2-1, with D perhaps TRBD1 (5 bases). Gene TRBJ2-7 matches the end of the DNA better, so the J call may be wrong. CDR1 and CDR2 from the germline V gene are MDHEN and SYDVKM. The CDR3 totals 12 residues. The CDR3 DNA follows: TGTGCCAGCAGCAACTGGCAGGGCGAGCAGTACTTC. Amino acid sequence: CASSNWQGEQYF.

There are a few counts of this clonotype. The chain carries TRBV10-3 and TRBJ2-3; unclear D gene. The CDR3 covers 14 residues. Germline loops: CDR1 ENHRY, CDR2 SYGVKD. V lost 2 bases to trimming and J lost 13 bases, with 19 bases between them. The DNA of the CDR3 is TGTGCCATCAGTGAGACAGCCCAAGACCTCCGCAAGTATTTT. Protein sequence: CAISETAQDLRKYF.

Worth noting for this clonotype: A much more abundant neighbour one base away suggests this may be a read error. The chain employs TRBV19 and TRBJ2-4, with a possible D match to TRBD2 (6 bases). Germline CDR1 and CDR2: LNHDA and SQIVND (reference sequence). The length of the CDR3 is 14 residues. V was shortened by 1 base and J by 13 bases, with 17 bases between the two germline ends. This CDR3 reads CASSIVSSSGEQYF. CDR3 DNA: TGTGCCAGTAGTATAGTCAGCAGCTCGGGGGAGCAGTACTTC. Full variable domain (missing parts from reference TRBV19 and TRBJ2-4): DGGITQSPKYLFRKEGQNVTLSCEQNLNHDAMYWYRQDPGQGLRLIYYSQIVNDFQKGDIAEGYSVSREKKESFPLTVTSAQKNPTAFYLCASSIVSSSGEQYFGAGTRLSVL.

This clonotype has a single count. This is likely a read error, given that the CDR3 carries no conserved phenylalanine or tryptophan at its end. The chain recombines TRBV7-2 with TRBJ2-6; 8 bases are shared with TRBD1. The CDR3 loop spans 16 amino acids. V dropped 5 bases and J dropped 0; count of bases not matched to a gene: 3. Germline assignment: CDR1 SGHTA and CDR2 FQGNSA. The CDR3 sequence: CASSHRGFSGANVLTV. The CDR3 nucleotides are TGTGCCAGCAGCCACAGGGGGTTCTCTGGGGCCAACGTCCTGACTGTC.